This TCR beta chain was sequenced during a study of blood T cell repertoires in COVID-19. Study-wide context: Whether acute or convalescent, the COVID-19 samples came from the United States, Italy and Spain. T cells, B-cell-depleted T cells, or PBMCs provided the cDNA or gDNA that served as material.

Authors' analysis steps: Nucleated cell number was recorded as an estimate derived from reference gene primer amplification. The assay was immunoSEQ multiplex PCR, and TCRdb's table has in-frame clones only and misses some. D and trimming come from the DNA, and the V and J calls and clone size come from that table. The repertoire has under 150,000 clones, around 85% of them found once; the top ten carry less than 2%. This TCR came from a man aged 45-65 years with acute or convalescent COVID-19. The sample consisted of peripheral blood.

DNA of the CDR3: TGTGCCAGCAGCTCTCAATCTTCGTCAAGGAGGGCCGGGGAGCTGTTTTTT. Its translation is CASSSQSSSRRAGELFF. V gene TRBV5-4 combines with J gene TRBJ2-2; a possible D gene is TRBD2 (6 bases). Germline lookup yields CDR1 SGHNT and CDR2 YYREEE (reference sequence). The CDR3 contains 17 residues. Trimming left V 3 bases short and J 6 bases short, with 21 bases between. The variable domain in full, completed from reference TRBV5-4 and TRBJ2-2, reads ETGVTQSPTHLIKTRGQQVTLRCSSQSGHNTVSWYQQALGQGPQFIFQYYREEENGRGNFPPRFSGLQFPNYSSELNVNALELDDSALYLCASSSQSSSRRAGELFFGEGSRLTVL.